What follows is one TCR beta chain and its context. This sample is part of a study of T cell changes during pregnancy in multiple sclerosis. The CDR3 covers 14 residues. Germline CDR1 SGHAT, CDR2 FQNNGV. Germline trimming cut 4 bases from V and 2 bases from J; bases unmatched to any gene: 3. The data were produced by immunoSEQ multiplex PCR, yet TCRdb's version contains in-frame clones alone and is incomplete. There are under 80,000 clones in the sample; about nine tenths occur only once, and over 3.5% lies in the top ten. The sequenced sample was peripheral blood, obtained after pregnancy. This TCR was sampled from a female donor in good health, enrolled as a control in a pregnancy study. The chain recombines TRBV11-2 with TRBJ2-7; the match to TRBD2 covers 9 bases. In DNA, the CDR3 is TGTGCCAGCAGCTCCCGACTAGCGGCCTACGAGCAGTACTTC. Its translation: CASSSRLAAYEQYF.